This record looks at one T cell receptor beta chain sequence and its context. Looked up from germline, CDR1 is SGHVS and CDR2 is FQNEAQ. The CDR3 has 14 amino acids. Trimming removed 3 bases from V and 5 bases from J, with 11 bases in between. These data originate in a study of blood T cell repertoires in COVID-19. About the research overall: COVID-19 samples, acute and convalescent, were from the United States, Italy and Spain.

The method was immunoSEQ multiplex PCR; TCRdb's version includes in-frame clones alone and lacks a portion of them. This sample carries under 300,000 clones, roughly 89% of them seen once, and the ten largest clones take under 2.5%. The Seattle site enrolled patients during active infection and followed them longitudinally. The clonotype was recovered from a woman aged 60-75 years with COVID-19, enrolled during active disease. V and J are TRBV7-8 and TRBJ1-5; a weak D match, TRBD1 (6 bases). The sample consisted of peripheral blood. The CDR3 DNA reads as TGTGCCAGCAGCTTTTCGGGGGGCGATCAGCCCCAGCATTTT. Translation: CASSFSGGDQPQHF.